What follows are 4 T cell receptor beta chains derived from one specimen sequenced in a study of blood T cell repertoires in COVID-19. Profiling relied on immunoSEQ multiplex PCR, and the TCRdb table lists in-frame clones only, not all of them. The repertoire holds 140,000 to 150,000 clones, with about four fifths as singletons. The specimen sequenced was peripheral blood. The receptors were gathered from a human donor in a cohort sampled during active COVID-19.

The V and J genes are TRBV28 and TRBJ2-7; D perhaps matches TRBD1 (7 bases). This CDR3 is built from 16 residues. The V gene lost 7 bases and the J gene lost 2 bases, with 21 bases spanning the gap. The V gene's germline CDR1 is MDHEN and CDR2 SYDVKM. In DNA, the CDR3 is TGTGCCAGCAACCCCTGGGGCGGGACAGAGCCCTACGAGCAGTACTTC. This translates into CASNPWGGTEPYEQYF. Looking up the rest from reference TRBV28 and TRBJ2-7 gives the full variable domain: DVKVTQSSRYLVKRTGEKVFLECVQDMDHENMFWYRQDPGLGLRLIYFSYDVKMKEKGDIPEGYSVSREKKERFSLILESASTNQTSMYLCASNPWGGTEPYEQYFGPGTRLTVT.

The chain is built from TRBV5-1 and TRBJ1-1; 8 bases line up with TRBD1. The CDR3 loop spans 15 amino acids. With 4 bases clipped from V and 1 base from J, the junction kept 6 bases outside the gene matches. Per germline, CDR1 SGHRS and CDR2 YFSETQ. In DNA, the CDR3 is TGCGCCAGCAGCCATACCGGACAGGGGAACACTGAAGCTTTCTTT. This codes for CASSHTGQGNTEAFF.

The gene calls are TRBV4-2 and TRBJ1-1; TRBD1 is a possible D gene (6 bases). The germline V and J ends were trimmed by 0 bases and 7 bases, with 18 bases remaining between them. Germline V lookup: CDR1 LGHNA, CDR2 YNFKEQ. The length of the CDR3 is 16 residues. DNA for the CDR3: TGTGCCAGCAGCCAAGATAGTATGGGGGGGCTCGGTGAAGCTTTCTTT. Translating it yields CASSQDSMGGLGEAFF.

J is TRBJ1-1 and V is TRBV18; D not certain. Germline assignment: CDR1 KGHSH and CDR2 LQKENI. The CDR3 consists of 13 residues. V gave up 0 bases and J gave up 2 bases, with 4 bases separating them. The CDR3 DNA sequence: TGTGCCAGCTCACCACCCAGTAACACTGAAGCTTTCTTT. Amino acids: CASSPPSNTEAFF.